This TCR beta chain came from a study of CD4+ T cells in melanoma. Profiling relied on immunoSEQ multiplex PCR, and the TCRdb table lists in-frame clones only, not all of them. There are tens of thousands of clones in the sample; about 77% occur only once, and around 9.7% lies in the top ten. Trimming stripped 6 bases from V and 3 bases from J, with 18 bases between. Germline CDR1 is MNHEY and CDR2 is SVGAGI. CDR3 length: 15 residues. The rearrangement links TRBV6-5 to TRBJ2-7, with D perhaps matching TRBD1 (7 bases). This TCR derives from a human donor with melanoma. The chain's CDR3 is CASRGGGTANYEQYF. Here the CDR3 DNA reads TGTGCCAGCAGGGGGGGCGGGACAGCGAACTACGAGCAGTACTTC.